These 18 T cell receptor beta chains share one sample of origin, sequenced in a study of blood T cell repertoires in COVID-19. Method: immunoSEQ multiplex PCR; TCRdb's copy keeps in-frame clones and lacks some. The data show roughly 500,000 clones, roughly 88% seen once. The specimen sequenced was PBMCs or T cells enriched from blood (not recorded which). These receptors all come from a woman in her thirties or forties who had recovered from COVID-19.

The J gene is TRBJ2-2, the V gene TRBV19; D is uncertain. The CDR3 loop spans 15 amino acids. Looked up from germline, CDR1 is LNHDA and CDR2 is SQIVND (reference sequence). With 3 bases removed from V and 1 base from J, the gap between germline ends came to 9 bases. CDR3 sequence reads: CASSIMSGNTGELFF. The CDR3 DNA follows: TGTGCCAGTAGTATCATGTCGGGGAACACCGGGGAGCTGTTTTTT.

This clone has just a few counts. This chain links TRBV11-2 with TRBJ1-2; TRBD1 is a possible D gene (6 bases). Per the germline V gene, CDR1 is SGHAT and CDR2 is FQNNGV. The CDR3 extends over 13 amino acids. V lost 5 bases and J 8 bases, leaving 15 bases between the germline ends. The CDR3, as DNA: TGTGCCAGCAGCACTTTTCAGGGGATCGGCTACACCTTC. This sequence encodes CASSTFQGIGYTF.

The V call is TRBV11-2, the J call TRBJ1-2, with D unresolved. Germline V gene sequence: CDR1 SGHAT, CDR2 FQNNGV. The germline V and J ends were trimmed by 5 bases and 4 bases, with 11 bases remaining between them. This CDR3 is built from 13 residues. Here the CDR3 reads CASSQPAGYGYTF. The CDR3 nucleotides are TGTGCCAGCAGCCAACCGGCGGGCTATGGCTACACCTTC.

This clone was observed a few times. CDR3 nucleotide sequence: TGCGCCAGCAGCCCCCCGGCTAGCGGGACGGCCAATGAGCAGTTCTTC. It codes for CASSPPASGTANEQFF. V and J are TRBV4-1 and TRBJ2-1; 9 positions agree with TRBD2. Germline CDR1 MGHRA, CDR2 YSYEKL. With 4 bases clipped from V and 6 bases from J, the junction kept 10 bases outside the gene matches. The CDR3 runs to 16 residues.

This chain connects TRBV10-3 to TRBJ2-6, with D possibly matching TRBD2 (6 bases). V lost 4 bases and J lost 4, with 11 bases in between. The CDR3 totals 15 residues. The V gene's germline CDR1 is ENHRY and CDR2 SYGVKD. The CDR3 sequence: CAISGGGVGANVLTF. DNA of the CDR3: TGTGCCATCAGTGGTGGCGGGGTCGGGGCCAACGTCCTGACTTTC.

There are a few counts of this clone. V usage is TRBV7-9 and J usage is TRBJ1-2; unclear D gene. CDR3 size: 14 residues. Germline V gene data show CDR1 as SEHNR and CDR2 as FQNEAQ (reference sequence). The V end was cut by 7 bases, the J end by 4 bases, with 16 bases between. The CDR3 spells CASTHTRVSYGYTF. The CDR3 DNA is TGTGCCAGCACCCACACTCGGGTGAGCTATGGCTACACCTTC.

The CDR3 DNA reads TGTGCCAGCAGCCTACCCCAGTCACCCCTCCACTTT. The encoded protein is CASSLPQSPLHF. The chain links TRBV3-1 (or the pseudogene TRBV3-2) to TRBJ1-6; no definite D call. Germline lookup yields CDR1 LGHDT and CDR2 YNNKEL (reference sequence). The ends were cut back, 4 bases at V and 10 bases at J, with 8 bases in the middle. This CDR3 region has 12 residues.

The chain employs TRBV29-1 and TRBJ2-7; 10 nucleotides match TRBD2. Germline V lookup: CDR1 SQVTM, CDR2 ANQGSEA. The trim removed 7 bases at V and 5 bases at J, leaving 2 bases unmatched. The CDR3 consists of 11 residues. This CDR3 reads CSGGLADEQYF. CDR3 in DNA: TGCAGCGGAGGACTAGCGGACGAGCAGTACTTC.

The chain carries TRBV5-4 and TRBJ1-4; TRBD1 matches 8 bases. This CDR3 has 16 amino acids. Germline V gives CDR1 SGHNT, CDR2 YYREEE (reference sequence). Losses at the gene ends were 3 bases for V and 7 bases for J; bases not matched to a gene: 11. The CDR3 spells CASSSDGPGGSEKLFF. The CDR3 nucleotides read TGTGCCAGCAGCTCCGATGGGCCAGGGGGCTCTGAAAAACTGTTTTTT.

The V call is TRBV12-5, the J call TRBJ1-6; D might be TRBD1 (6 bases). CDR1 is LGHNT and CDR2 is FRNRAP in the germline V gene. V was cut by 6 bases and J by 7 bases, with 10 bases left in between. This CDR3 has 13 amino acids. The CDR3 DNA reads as TGTGCTAGTGGGTACGGACAGAATTCACCCCTCCACTTT. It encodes CASGYGQNSPLHF.

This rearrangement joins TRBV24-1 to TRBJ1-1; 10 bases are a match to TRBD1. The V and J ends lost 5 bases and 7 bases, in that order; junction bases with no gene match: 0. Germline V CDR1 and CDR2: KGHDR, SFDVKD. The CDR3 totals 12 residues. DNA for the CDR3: TGTGCCACCAGTGGGGACAGGGGTGAAGCTTTCTTT. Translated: CATSGDRGEAFF.

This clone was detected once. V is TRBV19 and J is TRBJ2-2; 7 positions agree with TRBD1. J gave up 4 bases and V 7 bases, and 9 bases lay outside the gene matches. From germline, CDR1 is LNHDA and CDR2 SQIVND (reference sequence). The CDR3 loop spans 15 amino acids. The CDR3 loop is CASNDRAALTGELFF. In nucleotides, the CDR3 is TGTGCCAGTAACGACAGGGCAGCACTCACCGGGGAGCTGTTTTTT.

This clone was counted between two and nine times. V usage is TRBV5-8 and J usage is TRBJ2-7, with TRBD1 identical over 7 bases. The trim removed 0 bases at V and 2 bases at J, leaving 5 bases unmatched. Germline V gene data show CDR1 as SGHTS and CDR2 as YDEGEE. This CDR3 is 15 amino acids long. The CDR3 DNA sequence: TGTGCCAGCAGCTTGGCGGGGACAGTCACCTACGAGCAGTACTTC. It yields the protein CASSLAGTVTYEQYF.

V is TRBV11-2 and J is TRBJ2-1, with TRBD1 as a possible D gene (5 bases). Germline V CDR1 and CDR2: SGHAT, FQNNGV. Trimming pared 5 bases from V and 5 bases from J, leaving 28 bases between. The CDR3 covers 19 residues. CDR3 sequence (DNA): TGTGCCAGCAGCCTACGCCCCTACGATGTACAGGCGAAAGACAATGAGCAGTTCTTC. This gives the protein CASSLRPYDVQAKDNEQFF. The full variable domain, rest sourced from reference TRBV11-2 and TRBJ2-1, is EAGVAQSPRYKIIEKRQSVAFWCNPISGHATLYWYQQILGQGPKLLIQFQNNGVVDDSQLPKDRFSAERLKGVDSTLKIQPAKLEDSAVYLCASSLRPYDVQAKDNEQFFGPGTRLTVL.

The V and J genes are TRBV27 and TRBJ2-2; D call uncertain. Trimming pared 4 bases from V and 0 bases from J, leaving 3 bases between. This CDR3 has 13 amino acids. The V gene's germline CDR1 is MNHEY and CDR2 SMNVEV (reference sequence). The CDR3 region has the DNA TGTGCCAGCAGTTACACGAACACCGGGGAGCTGTTTTTT. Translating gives CASSYTNTGELFF.

The CDR3 DNA reads TGCAGTGCTAGTGCCGGGGGAGAGACCCAGTACTTC. It specifies CSASAGGETQYF. The chain recombines TRBV20-1 with TRBJ2-5, with D possibly being TRBD2 (6 bases). The CDR3 totals 12 residues. Trimming took off 3 bases at V and 4 bases at J, with 9 bases between the two ends. Germline CDR1 is DFQATT and CDR2 is SNEGSKA (reference sequence).

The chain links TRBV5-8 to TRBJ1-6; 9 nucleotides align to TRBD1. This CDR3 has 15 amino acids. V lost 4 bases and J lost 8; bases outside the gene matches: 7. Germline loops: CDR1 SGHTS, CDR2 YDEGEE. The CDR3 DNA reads TGTGCCAGCAGCCCCCGGGACAGGGTCCATTCACCCCTCCACTTT. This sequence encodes CASSPRDRVHSPLHF.

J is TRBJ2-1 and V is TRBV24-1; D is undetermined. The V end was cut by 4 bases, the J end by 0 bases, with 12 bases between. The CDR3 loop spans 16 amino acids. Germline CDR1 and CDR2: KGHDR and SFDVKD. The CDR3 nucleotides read TGTGCCACCAGTGAACCCGCACTGAGCTCCTACAATGAGCAGTTCTTC. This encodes CATSEPALSSYNEQFF.